This T cell receptor beta chain was obtained from a study of T cell clonality in common variable immunodeficiency. Study-wide findings and caveats: CVID subjects shared fewer TCRbeta clones than healthy controls did. Reportedly, TCR beta sequences from common variable immunodeficiency showed fewer deletions and N-nucleotide insertions. CVID patient heterogeneity limited repertoire-clinical complication correlations.

The length of the CDR3 is 14 residues. CDR1 and CDR2 from the germline V gene are KGHSH and LQKENI. V lost 2 bases and J lost 2, with 9 bases in between. This clone was counted many times. Its antigen remains unknown. With the read ending 3 residues before the CDR3 end, the germline J gene is used to fill in that end. Equal genomic DNA amounts from CVID and control samples were sequenced. The repertoire was sequenced with immunoSEQ multiplex PCR; TCRdb's copy has only in-frame clones and lacks some. The table lists some 60,000 clones, with no singletons. Input material: peripheral blood mononuclear cells. This sequence joins TRBV18 and TRBJ1-1; D uncertain. The sequence derives from a person between 18 and 69 years old in good health. The CDR3 sequence is CASSPSGVNTEAFF. CDR3 bases read: TGTGCCAGCTCACCATCCGGGGTTAACACTGAA.